This TCR beta chain comes out of a study of blood T cell repertoires in COVID-19. On the study more broadly: Acute and convalescent COVID-19 specimens originated in the United States, Italy and Spain. T cells, B-cell-depleted T cells, or PBMCs provided the cDNA or gDNA that served as material.

The V gene's germline CDR1 is MDHEN and CDR2 SYDVKM. CDR3 length: 15 amino acids. Trimming removed 6 bases from V and 6 bases from J; junction bases left unmatched: 13. In Seattle, patients joined the study during active infection and were tracked longitudinally. Original data processing: Scientists estimated how many nucleated cells there were by amplifying reference gene primers. Method: immunoSEQ multiplex PCR; TCRdb's copy keeps in-frame clones and lacks some. For V, J and clone size, that table is used; D and trimming come from the DNA. The repertoire consists of around 150,000 clones, with approximately 90% occurring once and the leading ten covering 10%.

The gene calls are TRBV28 and TRBJ1-1; TRBD1 matches at 7 bases. The TCR comes from a woman aged 70-85 years with COVID-19, enrolled during active disease. The sequenced material came from peripheral blood. In nucleotides, the CDR3 is TGTGCCAGCAGAGCCAGCTCAGGGGGTAGGTCTGAAGCTTTCTTT. Amino acids: CASRASSGGRSEAFF.